Below, 6 T cell receptor beta chains from the same sample are listed, as sequenced in a study of blood T cell repertoires in COVID-19 (dated by TCRdb to between 2020 and 2021). The protocol used for the library was the immunoSEQ multiplex PCR assay. TCRdb obtained this table from immuneACCESS and retained in-frame rearrangements with V and J assigned. These tables miss some clones; where compared with another copy, unresolved V genes account for less than half of the shortfall, and the remainder is unexplained. The sample data list 45,000 to 50,000 clones, and roughly four fifths of these were observed just once. The ten most abundant clones make up roughly 7.7% of the sample. Sequenced: peripheral blood. These receptor sequences come from a man in his forties with acute or convalescent COVID-19.

V usage is TRBV9 and J usage is TRBJ2-3; 7 nucleotides agree with TRBD1. Germline V lookup: CDR1 SGDLS, CDR2 YYNGEE. The V segment lost 0 bases and the J segment 7 bases; nucleotides outside the gene matches: 8. The CDR3 contains 15 residues. The CDR3 DNA reads TGTGCCAGCAGCGTAGAGGGGGCGGTAGGGAATACGCAGTATTTT. Its translation: CASSVEGAVGNTQYF.

The chain employs TRBV3-1 (or the pseudogene TRBV3-2) and TRBJ1-1; D perhaps matches TRBD1 (5 bases). The germline CDR1 and CDR2 sequences are LGHDT and YNNKEL (reference sequence). V lost 8 bases and J lost 0, with 13 bases in between. CDR3 length: 14 amino acids. The CDR3 is CASRRDGMNTEAFF. The CDR3 bases are TGTGCCAGCCGGCGGGACGGAATGAACACTGAAGCTTTCTTT.

The genes are TRBV7-2 and TRBJ1-2; tentatively, D is TRBD1 (6 bases). The CDR3 covers 13 residues. Trimming removed 6 bases from V and 3 bases from J, with 11 bases in between. Germline CDR1 SGHTA, CDR2 FQGNSA. The CDR3 DNA is TGTGCCAGCAGGACAAGGGGGTACTATGGCTACACCTTC. Its protein is CASRTRGYYGYTF.

The chain links TRBV5-1 to TRBJ1-2; 8 nucleotides align to TRBD1. Germline CDR1 and CDR2: SGHRS and YFSETQ. The CDR3 covers 12 residues. Germline trimming cut 4 bases from V and 8 bases from J; bases unmatched to any gene: 4. The CDR3 DNA sequence: TGCGCCAGCAGCCGGACAGGGAACGGCTACACCTTC. Amino acid sequence: CASSRTGNGYTF.

The V and J genes are TRBV5-5 and TRBJ1-6; D is possibly TRBD1 (5 bases). CDR1 and CDR2 (germline): SGHKS, YYEKEE (reference sequence). V gave up 4 bases and J gave up 11 bases, with 10 bases separating them. The CDR3 is 12 amino acids. The CDR3 loop reads CASSPRDPPLHF. The CDR3 DNA is TGTGCCAGCAGCCCCAGGGATCCACCCCTCCACTTT.

The chain is built from TRBV14 and TRBJ1-2; no reliable D call. Germline values: CDR1 SGHDN, CDR2 FVKESK. CDR3 length equals 16 residues. Trimming pared 0 bases from V and 0 bases from J, leaving 11 bases between. CDR3 nucleotides: TGTGCCAGCAGCCAAGACGTCCAGGCTCCTAACTATGGCTACACCTTC. Residues: CASSQDVQAPNYGYTF.